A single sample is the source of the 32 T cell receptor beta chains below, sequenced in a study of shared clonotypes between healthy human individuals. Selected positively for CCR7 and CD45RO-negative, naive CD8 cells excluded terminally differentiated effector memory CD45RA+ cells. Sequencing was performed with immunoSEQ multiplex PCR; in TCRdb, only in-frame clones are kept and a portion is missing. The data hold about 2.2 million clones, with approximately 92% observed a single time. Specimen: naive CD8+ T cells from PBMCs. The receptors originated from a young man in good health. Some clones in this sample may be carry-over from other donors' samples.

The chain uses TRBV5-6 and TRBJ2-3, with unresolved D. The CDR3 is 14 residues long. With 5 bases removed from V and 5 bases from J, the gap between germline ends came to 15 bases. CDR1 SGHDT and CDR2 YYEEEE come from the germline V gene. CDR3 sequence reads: CASRVEFSLDTQYF. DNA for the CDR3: TGTGCCAGCAGGGTTGAATTCTCCCTAGATACGCAGTATTTT.

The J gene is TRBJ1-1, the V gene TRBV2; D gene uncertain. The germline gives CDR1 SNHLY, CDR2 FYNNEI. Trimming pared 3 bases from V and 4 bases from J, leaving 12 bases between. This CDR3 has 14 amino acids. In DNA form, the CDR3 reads TGTGCCAGCAGTGAGTATAGGGAGGTCACTGAAGCTTTCTTT. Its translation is CASSEYREVTEAFF.

CDR3 in DNA: TGTGCCAGCAGCTCCCCCTGGGATGGGGGTATGACTGAAGCTTTCTTT. Encoded protein: CASSSPWDGGMTEAFF. This chain links TRBV7-9 with TRBJ1-1, with D tentatively TRBD1 (5 bases). Trimming shortened V by 4 bases and J by 5 bases, and 20 bases separated the two germline ends. CDR3 length: 16 residues. Germline CDR1 SEHNR, CDR2 FQNEAQ (reference sequence).

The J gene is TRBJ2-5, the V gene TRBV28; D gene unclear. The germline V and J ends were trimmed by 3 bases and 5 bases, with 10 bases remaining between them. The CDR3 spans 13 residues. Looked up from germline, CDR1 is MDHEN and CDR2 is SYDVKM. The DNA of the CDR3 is TGTGCCAGCAGTTTGAGGATGTGGGAGACCCAGTACTTC. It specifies CASSLRMWETQYF.

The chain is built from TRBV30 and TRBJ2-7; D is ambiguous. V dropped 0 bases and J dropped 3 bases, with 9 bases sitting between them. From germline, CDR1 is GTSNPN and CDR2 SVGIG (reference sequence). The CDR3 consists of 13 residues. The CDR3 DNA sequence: TGTGCCTGGAGTGTACGCCCTGGCTACGAGCAGTACTTC. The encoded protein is CAWSVRPGYEQYF.

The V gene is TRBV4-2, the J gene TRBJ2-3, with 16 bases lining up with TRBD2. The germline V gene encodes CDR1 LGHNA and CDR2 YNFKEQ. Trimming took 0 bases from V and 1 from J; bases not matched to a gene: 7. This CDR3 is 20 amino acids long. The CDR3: CASSQDAGGLAGGRTDTQYF. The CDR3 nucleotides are TGTGCCAGCAGCCAAGATGCCGGGGGACTAGCGGGAGGGCGCACAGATACGCAGTATTTT.

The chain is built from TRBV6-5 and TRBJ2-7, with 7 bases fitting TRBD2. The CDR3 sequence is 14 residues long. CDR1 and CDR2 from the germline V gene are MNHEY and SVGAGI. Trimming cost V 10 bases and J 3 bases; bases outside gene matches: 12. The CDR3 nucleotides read TGTGCCACCTCTGAGCGGGGAAATAACTACGAGCAGTACTTC. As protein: CATSERGNNYEQYF.

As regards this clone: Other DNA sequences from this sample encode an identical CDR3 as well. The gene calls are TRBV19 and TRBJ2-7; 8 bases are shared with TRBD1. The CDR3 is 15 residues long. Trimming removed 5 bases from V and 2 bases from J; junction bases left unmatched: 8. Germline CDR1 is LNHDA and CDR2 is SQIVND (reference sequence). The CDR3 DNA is TGTGCCAGTAGTCCCCCGGACAGGGCGCCCTACGAGCAGTACTTC. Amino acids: CASSPPDRAPYEQYF.

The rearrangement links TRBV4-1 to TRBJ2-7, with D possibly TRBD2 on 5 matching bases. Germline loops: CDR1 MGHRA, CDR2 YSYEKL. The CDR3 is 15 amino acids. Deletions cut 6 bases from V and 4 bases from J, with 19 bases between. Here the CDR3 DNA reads TGCGCCAGCAGTCAGCTAGGGAGATCGACGTACGAGCAGTACTTC. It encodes CASSQLGRSTYEQYF.

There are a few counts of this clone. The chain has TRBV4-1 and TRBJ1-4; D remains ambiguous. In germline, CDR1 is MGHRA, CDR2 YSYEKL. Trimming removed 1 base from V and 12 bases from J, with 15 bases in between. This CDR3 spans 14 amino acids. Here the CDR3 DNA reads TGCGCCAGCAGCCAAGTATCCCAGGTCGGGGAACTGTTTTTT. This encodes CASSQVSQVGELFF.

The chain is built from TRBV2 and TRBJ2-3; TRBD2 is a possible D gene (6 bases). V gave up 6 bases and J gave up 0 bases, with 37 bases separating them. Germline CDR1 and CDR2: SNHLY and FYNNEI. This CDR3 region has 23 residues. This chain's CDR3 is CASRWDFANLAPSRPTSTDTQYF. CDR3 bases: TGTGCCAGCAGATGGGACTTTGCCAACTTAGCCCCGTCTCGGCCAACTAGCACAGATACGCAGTATTTT. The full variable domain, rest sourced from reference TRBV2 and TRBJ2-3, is EPEVTQTPSHQVTQMGQEVILRCVPISNHLYFYWYRQILGQKVEFLVSFYNNEISEKSEIFDDQFSVERPDGSNFTLKIRSTKLEDSAMYFCASRWDFANLAPSRPTSTDTQYFGPGTRLTVL.

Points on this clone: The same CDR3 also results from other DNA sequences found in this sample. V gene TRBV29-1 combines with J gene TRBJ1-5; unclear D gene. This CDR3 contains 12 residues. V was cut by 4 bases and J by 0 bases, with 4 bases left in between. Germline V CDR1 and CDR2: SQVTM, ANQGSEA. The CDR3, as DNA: TGCAGCGTTGGCGATAGCAATCAGCCCCAGCATTTT. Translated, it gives CSVGDSNQPQHF.

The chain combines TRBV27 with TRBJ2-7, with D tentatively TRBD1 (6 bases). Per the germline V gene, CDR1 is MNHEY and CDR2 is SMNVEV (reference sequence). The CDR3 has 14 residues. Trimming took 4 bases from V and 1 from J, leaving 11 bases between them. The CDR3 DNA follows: TGTGCCAGCAGTTCCCGGGACATTTCCTACGAGCAGTACTTC. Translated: CASSSRDISYEQYF.

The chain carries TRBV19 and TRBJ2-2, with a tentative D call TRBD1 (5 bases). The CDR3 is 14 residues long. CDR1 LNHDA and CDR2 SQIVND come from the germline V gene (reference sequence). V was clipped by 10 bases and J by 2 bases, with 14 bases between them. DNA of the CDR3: TGTGCCATGACAGAAACTCTAAACACCGGGGAGCTGTTTTTT. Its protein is CAMTETLNTGELFF.

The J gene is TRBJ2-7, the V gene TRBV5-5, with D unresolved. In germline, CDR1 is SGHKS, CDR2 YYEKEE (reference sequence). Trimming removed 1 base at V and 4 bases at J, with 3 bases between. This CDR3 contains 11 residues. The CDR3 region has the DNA TGTGCCAGCAGCTTGAAATACGAGCAGTACTTC. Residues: CASSLKYEQYF.

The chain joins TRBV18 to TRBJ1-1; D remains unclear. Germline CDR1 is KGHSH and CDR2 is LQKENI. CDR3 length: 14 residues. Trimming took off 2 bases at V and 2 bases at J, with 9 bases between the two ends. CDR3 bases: TGTGCCAGCTCACCAGACGACCACAACACTGAAGCTTTCTTT. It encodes CASSPDDHNTEAFF.

CDR3 bases: TGCGCCAGCAGCCAAGATCTTGCGCGGAGGGGGCTGCAAGACTATGGCTACACCTTC. Translated: CASSQDLARRGLQDYGYTF. The chain has TRBV4-1 and TRBJ1-2, with 7 bases matching TRBD1. J gave up 3 bases and V 0 bases, and 16 bases lay outside the gene matches. Looked up from germline, CDR1 is MGHRA and CDR2 is YSYEKL. There are 19 residues in the CDR3.

The CDR3 spells CASSYFAGGVAKNIQYF. The DNA of the CDR3 is TGTGCCAGCAGCTACTTCGCGGGCGGGGTAGCCAAAAACATTCAGTACTTC. This rearrangement joins TRBV7-9 to TRBJ2-4, with D tentatively TRBD2 (6 bases). Trimming cost V 4 bases and J 0 bases, with 16 bases left between them. Germline values: CDR1 SEHNR, CDR2 FQNEAQ (reference sequence). The CDR3 is 17 residues long.

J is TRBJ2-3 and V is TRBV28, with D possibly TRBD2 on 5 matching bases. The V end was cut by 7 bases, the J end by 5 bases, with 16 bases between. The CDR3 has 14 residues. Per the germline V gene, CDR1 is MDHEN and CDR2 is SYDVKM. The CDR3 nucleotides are TGTGCCAGCACAGTCGGGCCACGGGGAGATACGCAGTATTTT. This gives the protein CASTVGPRGDTQYF.

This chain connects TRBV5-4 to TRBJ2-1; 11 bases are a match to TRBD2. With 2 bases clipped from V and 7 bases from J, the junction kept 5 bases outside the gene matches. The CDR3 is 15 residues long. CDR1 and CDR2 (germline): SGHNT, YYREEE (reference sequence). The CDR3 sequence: CASSFSGRARNEQFF. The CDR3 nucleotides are TGTGCCAGCAGCTTTAGCGGGAGGGCGAGGAATGAGCAGTTCTTC.

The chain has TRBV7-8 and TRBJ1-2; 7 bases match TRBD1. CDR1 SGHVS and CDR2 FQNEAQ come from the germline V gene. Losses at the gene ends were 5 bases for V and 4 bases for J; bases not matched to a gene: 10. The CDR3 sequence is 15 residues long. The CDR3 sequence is CASSRPDRASYGYTF. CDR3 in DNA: TGTGCCAGCAGCAGACCAGACAGGGCGAGCTATGGCTACACCTTC.

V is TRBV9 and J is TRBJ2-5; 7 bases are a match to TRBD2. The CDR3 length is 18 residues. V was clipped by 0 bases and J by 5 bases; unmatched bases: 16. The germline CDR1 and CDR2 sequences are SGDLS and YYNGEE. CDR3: CASSVATGLGGTGETQYF. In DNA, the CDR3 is TGTGCCAGCAGCGTAGCTACCGGTTTGGGGGGGACTGGGGAGACCCAGTACTTC.

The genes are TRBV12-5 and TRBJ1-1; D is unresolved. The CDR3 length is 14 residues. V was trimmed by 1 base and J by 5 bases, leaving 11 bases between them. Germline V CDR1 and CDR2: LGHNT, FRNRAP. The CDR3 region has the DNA TGTGCTAGTGGTTTGGGACTGGGGAGGACTGAAGCTTTCTTT. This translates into CASGLGLGRTEAFF.

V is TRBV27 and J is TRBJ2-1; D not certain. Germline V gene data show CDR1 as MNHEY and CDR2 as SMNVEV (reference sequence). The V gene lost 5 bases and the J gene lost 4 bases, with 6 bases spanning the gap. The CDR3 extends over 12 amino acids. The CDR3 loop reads CASSARYNEQFF. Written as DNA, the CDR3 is TGTGCCAGCAGTGCTAGATACAATGAGCAGTTCTTC.

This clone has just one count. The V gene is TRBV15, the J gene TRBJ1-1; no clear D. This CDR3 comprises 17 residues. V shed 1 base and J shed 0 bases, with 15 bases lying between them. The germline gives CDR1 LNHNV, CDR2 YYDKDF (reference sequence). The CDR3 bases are TGTGCCACCAGCAGAGCGTCTTGGGCTCTCATGAACACTGAAGCTTTCTTT. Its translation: CATSRASWALMNTEAFF.

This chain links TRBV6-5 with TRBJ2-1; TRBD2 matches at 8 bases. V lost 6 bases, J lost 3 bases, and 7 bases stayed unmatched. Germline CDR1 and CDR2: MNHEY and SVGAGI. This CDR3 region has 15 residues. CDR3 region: CASSLYSGNYNEQFF. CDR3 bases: TGTGCCAGCAGCCTATATAGCGGGAACTACAATGAGCAGTTCTTC.

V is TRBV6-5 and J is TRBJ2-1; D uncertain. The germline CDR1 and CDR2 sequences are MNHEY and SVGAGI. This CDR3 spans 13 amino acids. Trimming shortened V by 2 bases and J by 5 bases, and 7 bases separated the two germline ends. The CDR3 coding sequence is TGTGCCAGCAGTTACGACGTAAACAATGAGCAGTTCTTC. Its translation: CASSYDVNNEQFF.

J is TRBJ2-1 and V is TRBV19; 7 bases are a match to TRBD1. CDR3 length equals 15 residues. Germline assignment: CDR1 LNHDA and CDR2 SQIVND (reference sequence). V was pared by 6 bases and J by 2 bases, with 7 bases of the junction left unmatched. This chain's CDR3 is CASRQGQRAYNEQFF. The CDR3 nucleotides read TGTGCCAGTAGGCAGGGACAGCGAGCCTACAATGAGCAGTTCTTC.

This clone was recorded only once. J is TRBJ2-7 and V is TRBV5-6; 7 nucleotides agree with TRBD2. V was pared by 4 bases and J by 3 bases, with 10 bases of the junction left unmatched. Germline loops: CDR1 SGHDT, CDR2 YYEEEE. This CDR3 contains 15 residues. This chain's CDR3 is CASSPGASGFYEQYF. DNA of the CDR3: TGTGCCAGCAGCCCCGGGGCTAGCGGTTTCTACGAGCAGTACTTC. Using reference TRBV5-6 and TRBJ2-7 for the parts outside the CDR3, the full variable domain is DAGVTQSPTHLIKTRGQQVTLRCSPKSGHDTVSWYQQALGQGPQFIFQYYEEEERQRGNFPDRFSGHQFPNYSSELNVNALLLGDSALYLCASSPGASGFYEQYFGPGTRLTVT.

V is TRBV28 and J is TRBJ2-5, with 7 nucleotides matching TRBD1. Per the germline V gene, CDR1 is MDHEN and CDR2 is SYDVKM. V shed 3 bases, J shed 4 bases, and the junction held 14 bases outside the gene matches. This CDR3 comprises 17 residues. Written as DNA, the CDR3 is TGTGCCAGCAGTTTTTATATTTTGGCAGGGGGAAGAGAGACCCAGTACTTC. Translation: CASSFYILAGGRETQYF.

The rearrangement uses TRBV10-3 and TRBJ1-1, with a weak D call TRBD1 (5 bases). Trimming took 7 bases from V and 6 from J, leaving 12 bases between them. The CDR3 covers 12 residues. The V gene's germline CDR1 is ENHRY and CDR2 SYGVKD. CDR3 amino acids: CAIMGQGPEAFF. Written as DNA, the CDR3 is TGTGCCATCATGGGGCAGGGCCCTGAAGCTTTCTTT.

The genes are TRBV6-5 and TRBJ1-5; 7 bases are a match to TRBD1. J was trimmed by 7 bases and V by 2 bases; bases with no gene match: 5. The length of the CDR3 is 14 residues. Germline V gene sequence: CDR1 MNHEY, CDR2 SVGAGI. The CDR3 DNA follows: TGTGCCAGCAGTTACGAGGGGGCACACCAGCCCCAGCATTTT. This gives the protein CASSYEGAHQPQHF.